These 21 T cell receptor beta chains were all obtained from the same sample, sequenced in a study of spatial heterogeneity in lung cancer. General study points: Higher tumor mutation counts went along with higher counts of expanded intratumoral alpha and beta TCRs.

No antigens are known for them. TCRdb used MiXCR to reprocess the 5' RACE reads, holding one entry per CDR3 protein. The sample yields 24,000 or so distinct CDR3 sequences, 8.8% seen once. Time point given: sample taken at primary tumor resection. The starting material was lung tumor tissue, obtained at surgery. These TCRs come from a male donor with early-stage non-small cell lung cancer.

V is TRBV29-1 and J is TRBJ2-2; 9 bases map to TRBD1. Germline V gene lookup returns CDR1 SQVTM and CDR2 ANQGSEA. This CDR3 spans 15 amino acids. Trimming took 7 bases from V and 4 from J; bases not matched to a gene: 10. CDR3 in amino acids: CSGGRQGVGTGELFF. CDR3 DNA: TGCAGCGGTGGCAGACAGGGGGTGGGCACCGGGGAGCTGTTTTTT.

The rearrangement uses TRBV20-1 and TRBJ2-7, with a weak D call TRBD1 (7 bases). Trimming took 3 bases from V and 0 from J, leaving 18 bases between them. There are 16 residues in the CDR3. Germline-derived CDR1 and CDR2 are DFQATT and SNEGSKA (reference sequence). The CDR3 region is CSASEGAGTFSYEQYF. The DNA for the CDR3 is TGCAGTGCTAGCGAGGGGGCCGGGACTTTCTCCTACGAGCAGTACTTC.

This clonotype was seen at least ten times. The CDR3 protein is CSVEWGGDTQYF. The CDR3 DNA is TGCAGCGTTGAGTGGGGGGGCGATACGCAGTATTTT. The chain employs TRBV29-1 and TRBJ2-3; a weak D match, TRBD2 (7 bases). The ends were cut back, 3 bases at V and 6 bases at J, with 10 bases in the middle. This CDR3 is 12 amino acids long. In germline, CDR1 is SQVTM, CDR2 ANQGSEA.

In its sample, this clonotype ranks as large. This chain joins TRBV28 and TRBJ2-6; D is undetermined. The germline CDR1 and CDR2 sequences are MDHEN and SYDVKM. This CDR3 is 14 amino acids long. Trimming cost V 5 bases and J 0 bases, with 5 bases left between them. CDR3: CASSISSGANVLTF. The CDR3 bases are TGTGCCAGCAGTATTAGCTCTGGGGCCAACGTCCTGACTTTC.

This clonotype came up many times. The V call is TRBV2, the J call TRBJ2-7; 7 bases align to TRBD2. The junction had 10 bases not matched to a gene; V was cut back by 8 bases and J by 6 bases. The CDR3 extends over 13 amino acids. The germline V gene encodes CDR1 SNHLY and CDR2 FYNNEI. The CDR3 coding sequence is TGTGCCAGCCGCGACCGGGGGGTAGGCGAGCAGTACTTC. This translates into CASRDRGVGEQYF.

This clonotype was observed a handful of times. In nucleotides, the CDR3 is TGTGCCAGCAGTCGTGGACTGACCAGCAATCAGCCCCAGCATTTT. The encoded protein is CASSRGLTSNQPQHF. This chain joins TRBV7-9 and TRBJ1-5; D is uncertain. Germline V gives CDR1 SEHNR, CDR2 FQNEAQ (reference sequence). The CDR3 loop spans 15 amino acids. V gave up 6 bases and J gave up 1 base, with 13 bases separating them. Variable domain in full (rest from reference TRBV7-9 and TRBJ1-5): DTGVSQNPRHKITKRGQNVTFRCDPISEHNRLYWYRQTLGQGPEFLTYFQNEAQLEKSRLLSDRFSAERPKGSFSTLEIQRTEQGDSAMYLCASSRGLTSNQPQHFGDGTRLSIL.

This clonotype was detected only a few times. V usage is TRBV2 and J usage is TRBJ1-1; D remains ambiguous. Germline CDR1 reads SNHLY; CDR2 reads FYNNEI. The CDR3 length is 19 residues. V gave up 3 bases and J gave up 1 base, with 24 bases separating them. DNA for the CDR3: TGTGCCAGCAGTGAGGCTCCCTGGGGTGCTTCGGCGGGGAACACTGAAGCTTTCTTT. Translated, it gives CASSEAPWGASAGNTEAFF.

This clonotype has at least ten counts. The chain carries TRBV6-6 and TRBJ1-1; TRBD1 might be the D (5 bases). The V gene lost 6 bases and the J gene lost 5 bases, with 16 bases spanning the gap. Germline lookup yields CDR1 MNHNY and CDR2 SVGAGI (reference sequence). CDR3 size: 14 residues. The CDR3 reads CASRRDPSKTEAFF. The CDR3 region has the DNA TGTGCCAGCAGACGGGACCCCTCGAAGACTGAAGCTTTCTTT.

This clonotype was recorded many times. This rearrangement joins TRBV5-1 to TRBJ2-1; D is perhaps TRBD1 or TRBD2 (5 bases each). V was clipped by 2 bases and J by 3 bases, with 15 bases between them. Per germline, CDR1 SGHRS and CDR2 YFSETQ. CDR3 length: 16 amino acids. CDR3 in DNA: TGCGCCAGCAGCTTAAGAGGGGCCGGGGTCTACAATGAGCAGTTCTTC. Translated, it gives CASSLRGAGVYNEQFF.

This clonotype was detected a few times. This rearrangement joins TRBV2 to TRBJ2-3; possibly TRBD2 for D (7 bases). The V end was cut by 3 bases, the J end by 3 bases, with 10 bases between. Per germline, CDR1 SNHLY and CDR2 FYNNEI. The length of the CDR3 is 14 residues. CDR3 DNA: TGTGCCAGCAGTGAGGGGGGGCTTACAGATACGCAGTATTTT. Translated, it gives CASSEGGLTDTQYF.

CDR3 DNA: TGCAGCGTTGGGACTAGCGGGAGTTCCGGAGAGACCCAGTACTTC. This sequence encodes CSVGTSGSSGETQYF. The V gene is TRBV29-1, the J gene TRBJ2-5; 13 nucleotides line up with TRBD2. The CDR3 is made up of 15 amino acids. J gave up 4 bases and V 4 bases, and 6 bases lay outside the gene matches. Germline CDR1 is SQVTM and CDR2 is ANQGSEA.

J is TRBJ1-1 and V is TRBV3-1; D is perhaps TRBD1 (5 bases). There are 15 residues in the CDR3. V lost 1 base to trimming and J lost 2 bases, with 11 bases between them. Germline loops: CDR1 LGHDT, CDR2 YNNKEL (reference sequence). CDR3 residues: CASSQGSGLNTEAFF. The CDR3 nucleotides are TGTGCCAGCAGCCAAGGTTCAGGGCTAAACACTGAAGCTTTCTTT.

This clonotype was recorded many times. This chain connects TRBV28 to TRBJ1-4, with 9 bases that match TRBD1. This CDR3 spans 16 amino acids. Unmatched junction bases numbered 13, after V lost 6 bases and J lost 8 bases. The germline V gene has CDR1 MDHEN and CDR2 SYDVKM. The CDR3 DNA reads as TGTGCCAGCAGAGGCTCCTCCGGGACAGGGCAAGAAAAACTGTTTTTT. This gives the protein CASRGSSGTGQEKLFF.

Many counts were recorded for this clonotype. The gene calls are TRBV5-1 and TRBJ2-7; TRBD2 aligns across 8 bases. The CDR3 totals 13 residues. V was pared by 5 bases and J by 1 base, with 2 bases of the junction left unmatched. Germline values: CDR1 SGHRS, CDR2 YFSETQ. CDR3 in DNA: TGCGCCAGCAGGCCGGGAGGGTCCTACGAGCAGTACTTC. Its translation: CASRPGGSYEQYF.

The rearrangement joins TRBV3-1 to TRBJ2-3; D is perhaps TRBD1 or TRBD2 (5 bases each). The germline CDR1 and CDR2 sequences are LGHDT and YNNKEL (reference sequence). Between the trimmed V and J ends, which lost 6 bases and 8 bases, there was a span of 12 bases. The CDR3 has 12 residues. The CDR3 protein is CASRAGQGTQYF. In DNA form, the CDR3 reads TGTGCCAGCAGGGCGGGCCAGGGTACGCAGTATTTT.

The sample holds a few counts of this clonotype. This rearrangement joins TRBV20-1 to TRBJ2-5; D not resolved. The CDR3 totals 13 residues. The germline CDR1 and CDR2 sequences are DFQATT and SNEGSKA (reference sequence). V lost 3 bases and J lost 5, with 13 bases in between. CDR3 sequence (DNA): TGCAGTGCTAGTCCGCTAGGTGTCGAGACCCAGTACTTC. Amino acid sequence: CSASPLGVETQYF.

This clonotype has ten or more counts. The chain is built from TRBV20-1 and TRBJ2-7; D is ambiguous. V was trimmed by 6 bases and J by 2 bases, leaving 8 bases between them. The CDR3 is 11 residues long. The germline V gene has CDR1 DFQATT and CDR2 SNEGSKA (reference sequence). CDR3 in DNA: TGCAGTGCCCCGGACCCCTACGAGCAGTACTTC. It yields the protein CSAPDPYEQYF.

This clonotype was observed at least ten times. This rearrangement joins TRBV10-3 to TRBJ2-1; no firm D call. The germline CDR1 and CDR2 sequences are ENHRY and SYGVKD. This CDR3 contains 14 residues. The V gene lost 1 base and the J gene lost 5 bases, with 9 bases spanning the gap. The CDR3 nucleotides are TGTGCCATCAGTGAGTTTCAGCGCGACAATGAGCAGTTCTTC. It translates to CAISEFQRDNEQFF.

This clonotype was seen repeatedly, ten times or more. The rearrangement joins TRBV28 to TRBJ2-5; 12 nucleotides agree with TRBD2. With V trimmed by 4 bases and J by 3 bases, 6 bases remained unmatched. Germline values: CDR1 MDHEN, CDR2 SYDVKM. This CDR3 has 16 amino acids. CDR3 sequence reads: CASSSRLAGAEETQYF. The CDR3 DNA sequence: TGTGCCAGCAGTTCCCGACTAGCGGGAGCGGAAGAGACCCAGTACTTC.

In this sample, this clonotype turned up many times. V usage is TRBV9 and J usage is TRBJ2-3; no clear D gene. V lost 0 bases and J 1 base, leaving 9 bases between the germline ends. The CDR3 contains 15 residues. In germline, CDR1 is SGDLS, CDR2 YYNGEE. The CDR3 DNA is TGTGCCAGCAGCGTAGCTGAGGCCGGCACAGATACGCAGTATTTT. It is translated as CASSVAEAGTDTQYF.

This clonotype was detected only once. This CDR3 is CASSPTGFYNEQFF. The CDR3 nucleotides are TGTGCCAGCAGCCCGACAGGGTTCTACAATGAGCAGTTCTTC. The J gene is TRBJ2-1, the V gene TRBV4-2, with 7 bases identical to TRBD1. Germline CDR1 is LGHNA and CDR2 is YNFKEQ. The trim removed 4 bases at V and 3 bases at J, leaving 3 bases unmatched. CDR3 length: 14 amino acids.